Below are 16 T cell receptor beta chains sequenced from a single sample in a study of CD8 T cells in Susac syndrome. When the RNA was reverse transcribed, random hexamers were used with an input of 0.5 to 1 ug. TCRdb reanalysed the immunoSEQ multiplex PCR reads using MiXCR and keeps one entry per CDR3 protein. The sample records under 200,000 distinct CDR3 sequences, 94% being singletons. What was sequenced was CD4+ T cells from PBMCs. Source of these receptors: a human donor with Susac syndrome.

This chain links TRBV9 with TRBJ2-5; D gene uncertain. CDR1 and CDR2 from the germline V gene are SGDLS and YYNGEE. The CDR3 totals 14 residues. V was pared by 0 bases and J by 2 bases, with 8 bases between. The CDR3 region has the DNA TGTGCCAGCAGCGTAGGGTCAGCTCAAGAGACCCAGTACTTC. Residues: CASSVGSAQETQYF.

The V call is TRBV2, the J call TRBJ2-3, with 8 nucleotides matching TRBD2. V dropped 6 bases and J dropped 11; count of bases not matched to a gene: 4. Germline assignment: CDR1 SNHLY and CDR2 FYNNEI. The CDR3 is 11 amino acids. Here the CDR3 DNA reads TGTGCCAGCAGGGCGCGGGGGGTGCAGTATTTT. Its protein product is CASRARGVQYF.

The chain combines TRBV7-2 with TRBJ2-5, with TRBD1 as a possible D gene (5 bases). The CDR3 extends over 14 amino acids. V lost 2 bases to trimming and J lost 2 bases, with 9 bases between them. Germline values: CDR1 SGHTA, CDR2 FQGNSA. CDR3 coding DNA: TGTGCCAGCAGCTTATTGGGGCGACAAGAGACCCAGTACTTC. Translation gives CASSLLGRQETQYF. Using reference TRBV7-2 and TRBJ2-5 for the parts outside the CDR3, the full variable domain is GAGVSQSPSNKVTEKGKDVELRCDPISGHTALYWYRQSLGQGLEFLIYFQGNSAPDKSGLPSDRFSAERTGGSVSTLTIQRTQQEDSAVYLCASSLLGRQETQYFGPGTRLLVL.

The chain couples TRBV9 to TRBJ2-5; D remains unclear. CDR3 length: 15 amino acids. Germline CDR1 and CDR2: SGDLS and YYNGEE. V dropped 0 bases and J dropped 1 base, with 10 bases sitting between them. The CDR3 DNA reads TGTGCCAGCAGCGTAGGAGGTAGGGTCCAAGAGACCCAGTACTTC. Translated, it gives CASSVGGRVQETQYF.

The chain carries TRBV7-9 and TRBJ2-7; 8 bases match TRBD1. The length of the CDR3 is 15 residues. After removal of 2 bases from V and 7 bases from J, the junction contained 10 bases not matched to a gene. Germline V CDR1 and CDR2: SEHNR, FQNEAQ (reference sequence). For the CDR3, the DNA is TGTGCCAGCAGCTTACAGTTTCAGGGGGCAGGAGAGCAGTACTTC. This gives the protein CASSLQFQGAGEQYF.

Only one count was recorded for this clonotype. This sequence joins TRBV9 and TRBJ1-1; no reliable D call. CDR3 length: 13 amino acids. Per the germline V gene, CDR1 is SGDLS and CDR2 is YYNGEE. Trimming pared 4 bases from V and 8 bases from J, leaving 15 bases between. This CDR3 reads CASSIRPSSEAFF. CDR3 sequence (DNA): TGTGCCAGCAGCATTCGACCGTCCTCGGAAGCTTTCTTT.

The V call is TRBV5-1, the J call TRBJ1-5, with D hard to call. Germline assignment: CDR1 SGHRS and CDR2 YFSETQ. The V gene lost 6 bases and the J gene lost 3 bases, with 7 bases spanning the gap. CDR3 size: 12 residues. The CDR3 protein is CASTVPNQPQHF. The CDR3 region has the DNA TGCGCCAGCACGGTCCCCAATCAGCCCCAGCATTTT.

The chain uses TRBV6-1 and TRBJ2-7, with D possibly being TRBD2 (6 bases). This CDR3 is built from 10 residues. V dropped 3 bases and J dropped 12 bases, with 9 bases sitting between them. The germline gives CDR1 MNHNS, CDR2 SASEGT. The CDR3 DNA follows: TGTGCCAGCAGTGAGGGGGGTTGGTACTTC. Translating it yields CASSEGGWYF.

The V and J genes are TRBV5-6 and TRBJ1-2, with TRBD1 identical over 7 bases. Germline CDR1 SGHDT, CDR2 YYEEEE. V dropped 3 bases and J dropped 6; count of bases not matched to a gene: 11. CDR3 length equals 15 residues. For the CDR3, the DNA is TGTGCCAGCAGCTCCCTACAGGGGAAGGTCAATGGCTACACCTTC. Translation gives CASSSLQGKVNGYTF.

In DNA, the CDR3 is TGTGCCATCACCGGAGGGGGTAATGAGCAGTTCTTC. Its translation is CAITGGGNEQFF. The chain uses TRBV10-3 and TRBJ2-1, with D perhaps TRBD1 or TRBD2 (6 bases each). In germline, CDR1 is ENHRY, CDR2 SYGVKD. V was pared by 7 bases and J by 7 bases, with 11 bases between. The CDR3 runs 12 residues.

This chain uses TRBV2 with TRBJ2-2; 7 bases match TRBD2. Germline assignment: CDR1 SNHLY and CDR2 FYNNEI. Trimming took 8 bases from V and 4 from J; bases not matched to a gene: 4. This CDR3 has 13 amino acids. DNA of the CDR3: TGTGCCAGCTTGGCTAGCGGCACCGGGGAGCTGTTTTTT. As protein: CASLASGTGELFF.

The genes are TRBV18 and TRBJ1-2; D is ambiguous. The CDR3 covers 13 residues. Trimming removed 1 base from V and 4 bases from J, with 7 bases in between. CDR1 KGHSH and CDR2 LQKENI come from the germline V gene. As DNA, the CDR3 is TGTGCCAGCTCACCACTACGGCCCTATGGCTACACCTTC. Translating gives CASSPLRPYGYTF.

This clonotype was recorded a few times. The chain couples TRBV30 to TRBJ1-1; no clear D gene. The V gene lost 5 bases and the J gene lost 3 bases, with 10 bases spanning the gap. Per germline, CDR1 GTSNPN and CDR2 SVGIG (reference sequence). The CDR3 runs 12 residues. The CDR3 coding sequence is TGTGCCTGGTCTTGGGGTGACACTGAAGCTTTCTTT. Translated: CAWSWGDTEAFF.

This clonotype appeared once. The gene calls are TRBV4-3 and TRBJ1-6, with no clear D. Germline loops: CDR1 LGHNA, CDR2 YSLEER. CDR3 size: 16 residues. Deletions cut 0 bases from V and 6 bases from J, with 12 bases between. This chain's CDR3 is CASSQDAAGGNSPLHF. CDR3 DNA: TGCGCCAGCAGCCAAGATGCGGCGGGAGGTAATTCACCCCTCCACTTT.

The chain is built from TRBV7-9 and TRBJ1-1; possible D gene TRBD1, 6 bases. The CDR3 totals 13 residues. In germline, CDR1 is SEHNR, CDR2 FQNEAQ (reference sequence). V lost 1 base, J lost 7 bases, and 10 bases lay in between. The CDR3 reads CASSLDREGEAFF. CDR3 in DNA: TGTGCCAGCAGCTTAGACAGGGAAGGTGAAGCTTTCTTT. Filled out from reference TRBV7-9 and TRBJ1-1, the complete variable domain reads DTGVSQNPRHKITKRGQNVTFRCDPISEHNRLYWYRQTLGQGPEFLTYFQNEAQLEKSRLLSDRFSAERPKGSFSTLEIQRTEQGDSAMYLCASSLDREGEAFFGQGTRLTVV.

This chain uses TRBV20-1 with TRBJ2-5; 8 nucleotides line up with TRBD2. Germline CDR1 DFQATT, CDR2 SNEGSKA (reference sequence). CDR3 length: 14 residues. V lost 5 bases and J lost 3; bases outside the gene matches: 8. Here the CDR3 reads CSAGLTSVKETQYF. The CDR3 bases are TGCAGTGCTGGACTGACTAGCGTTAAAGAGACCCAGTACTTC.